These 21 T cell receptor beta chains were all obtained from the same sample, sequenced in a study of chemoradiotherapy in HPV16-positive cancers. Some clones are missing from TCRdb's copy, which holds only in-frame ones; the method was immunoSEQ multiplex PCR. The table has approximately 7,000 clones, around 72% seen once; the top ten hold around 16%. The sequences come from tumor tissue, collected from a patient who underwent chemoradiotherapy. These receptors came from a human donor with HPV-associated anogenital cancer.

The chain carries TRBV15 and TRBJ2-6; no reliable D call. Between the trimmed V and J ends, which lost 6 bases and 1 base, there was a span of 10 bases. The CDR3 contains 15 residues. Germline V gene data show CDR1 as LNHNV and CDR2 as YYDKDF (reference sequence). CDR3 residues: CATSFEGSGANVLTF. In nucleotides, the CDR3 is TGTGCCACCAGTTTTGAAGGATCTGGGGCCAACGTCCTGACTTTC.

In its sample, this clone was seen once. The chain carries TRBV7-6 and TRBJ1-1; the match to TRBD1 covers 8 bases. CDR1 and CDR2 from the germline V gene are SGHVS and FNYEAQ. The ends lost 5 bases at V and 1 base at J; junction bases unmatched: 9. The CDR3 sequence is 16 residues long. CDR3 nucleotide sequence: TGTGCCAGCAGCCGCTACGGGACAGGCTCGAACACTGAAGCTTTCTTT. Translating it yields CASSRYGTGSNTEAFF.

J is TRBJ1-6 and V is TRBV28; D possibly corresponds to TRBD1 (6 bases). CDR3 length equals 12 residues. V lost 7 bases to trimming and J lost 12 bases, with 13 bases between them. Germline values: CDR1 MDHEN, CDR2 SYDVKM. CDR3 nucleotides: TGTGCCAGCACCCCCCCCAGGGGACCCCTCCACTTT. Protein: CASTPPRGPLHF.

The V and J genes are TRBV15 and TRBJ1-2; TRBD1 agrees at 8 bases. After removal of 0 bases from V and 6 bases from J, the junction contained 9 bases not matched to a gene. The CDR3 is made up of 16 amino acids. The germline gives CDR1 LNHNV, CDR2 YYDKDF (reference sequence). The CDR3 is CATSRDSRETGDGYTF. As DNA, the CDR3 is TGTGCCACCAGCAGAGATTCCCGCGAGACAGGGGATGGCTACACCTTC.

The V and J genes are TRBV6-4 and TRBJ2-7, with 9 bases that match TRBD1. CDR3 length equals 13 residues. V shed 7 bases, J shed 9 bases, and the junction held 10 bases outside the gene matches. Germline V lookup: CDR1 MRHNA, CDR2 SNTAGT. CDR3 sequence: CASTGTGRSGQYF. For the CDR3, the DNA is TGTGCCAGCACTGGGACAGGGAGATCTGGGCAGTACTTC.

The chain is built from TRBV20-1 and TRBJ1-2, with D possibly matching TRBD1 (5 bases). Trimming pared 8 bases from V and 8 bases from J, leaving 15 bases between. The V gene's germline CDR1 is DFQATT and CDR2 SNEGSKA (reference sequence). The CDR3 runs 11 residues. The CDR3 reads CSPGGGYGYTF. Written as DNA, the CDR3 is TGCAGTCCCGGGGGGGGTTACGGCTACACCTTC.

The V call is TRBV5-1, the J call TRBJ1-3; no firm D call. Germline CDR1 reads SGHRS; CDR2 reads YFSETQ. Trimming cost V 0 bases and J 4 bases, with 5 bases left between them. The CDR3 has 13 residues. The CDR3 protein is CASSLDTGNTIYF. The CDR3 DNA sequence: TGCGCCAGCAGCTTGGATACCGGAAACACCATATATTTT.

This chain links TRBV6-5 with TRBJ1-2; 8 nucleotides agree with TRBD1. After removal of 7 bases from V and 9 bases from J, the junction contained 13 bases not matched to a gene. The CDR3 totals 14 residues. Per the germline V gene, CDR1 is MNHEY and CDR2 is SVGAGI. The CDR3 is CASTQGAGRGSYTF. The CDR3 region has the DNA TGTGCCAGCACCCAGGGGGCGGGACGAGGAAGCTACACCTTC.

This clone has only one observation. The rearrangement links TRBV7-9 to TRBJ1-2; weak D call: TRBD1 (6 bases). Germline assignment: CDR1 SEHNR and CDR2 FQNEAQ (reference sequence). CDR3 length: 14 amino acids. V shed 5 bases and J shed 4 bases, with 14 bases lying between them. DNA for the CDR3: TGTGCCAGCAGCACTAGACAGGCTCCCTATGGCTACACCTTC. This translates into CASSTRQAPYGYTF.

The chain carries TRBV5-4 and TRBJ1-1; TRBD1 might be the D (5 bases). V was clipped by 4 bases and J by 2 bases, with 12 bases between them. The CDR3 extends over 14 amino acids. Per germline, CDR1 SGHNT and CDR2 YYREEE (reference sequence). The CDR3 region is CASSLTAANTEAFF. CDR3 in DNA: TGTGCCAGCAGCCTGACAGCGGCCAACACTGAAGCTTTCTTT.

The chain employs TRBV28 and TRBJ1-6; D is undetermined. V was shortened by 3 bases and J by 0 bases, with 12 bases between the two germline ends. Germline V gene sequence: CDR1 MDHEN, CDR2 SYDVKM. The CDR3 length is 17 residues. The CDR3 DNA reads TGTGCCAGCAGTTTCGGCCACCTGAGCTCCTATAATTCACCCCTCCACTTT. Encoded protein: CASSFGHLSSYNSPLHF. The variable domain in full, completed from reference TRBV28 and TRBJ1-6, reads DVKVTQSSRYLVKRTGEKVFLECVQDMDHENMFWYRQDPGLGLRLIYFSYDVKMKEKGDIPEGYSVSREKKERFSLILESASTNQTSMYLCASSFGHLSSYNSPLHFGNGTRLTVT.

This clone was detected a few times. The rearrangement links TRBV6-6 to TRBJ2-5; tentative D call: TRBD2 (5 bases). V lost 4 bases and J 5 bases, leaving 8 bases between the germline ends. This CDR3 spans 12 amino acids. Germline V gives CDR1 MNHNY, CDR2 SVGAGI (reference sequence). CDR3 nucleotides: TGTGCCAGCAGTTTAGGGAGCGAGACCCAGTACTTC. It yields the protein CASSLGSETQYF.

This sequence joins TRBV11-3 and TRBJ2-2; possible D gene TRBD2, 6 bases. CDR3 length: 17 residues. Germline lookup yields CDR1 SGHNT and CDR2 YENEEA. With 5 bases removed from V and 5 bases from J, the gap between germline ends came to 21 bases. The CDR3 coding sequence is TGTGCCAGCAGCCGTGGGCCCGCGGGACCAGCGACCGGGGAGCTGTTTTTT. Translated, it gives CASSRGPAGPATGELFF.

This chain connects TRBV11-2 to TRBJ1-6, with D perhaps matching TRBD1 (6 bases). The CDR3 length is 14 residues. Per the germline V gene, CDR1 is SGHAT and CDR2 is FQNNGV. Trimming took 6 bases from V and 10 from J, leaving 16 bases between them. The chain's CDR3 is CASRQQGAGSPLHF. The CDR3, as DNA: TGTGCCAGCAGGCAACAGGGTGCGGGATCACCCCTCCACTTT.

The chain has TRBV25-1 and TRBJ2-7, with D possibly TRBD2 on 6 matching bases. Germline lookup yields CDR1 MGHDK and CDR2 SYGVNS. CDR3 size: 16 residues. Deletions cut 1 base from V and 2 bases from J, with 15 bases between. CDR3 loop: CASSEFFGTSTYEQYF. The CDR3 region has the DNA TGTGCCAGCAGTGAATTTTTCGGGACTTCTACCTACGAGCAGTACTTC.

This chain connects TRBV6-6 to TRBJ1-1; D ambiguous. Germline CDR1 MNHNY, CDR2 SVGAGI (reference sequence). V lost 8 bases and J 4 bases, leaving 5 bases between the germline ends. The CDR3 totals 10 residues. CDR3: CASSGTEAFF. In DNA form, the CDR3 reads TGTGCCAGCTCCGGCACTGAAGCTTTCTTT.

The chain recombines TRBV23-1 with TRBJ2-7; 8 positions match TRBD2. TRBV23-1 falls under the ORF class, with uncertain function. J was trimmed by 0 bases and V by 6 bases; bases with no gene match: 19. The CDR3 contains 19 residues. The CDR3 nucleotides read TGCGCCAGCAGGCGGATAAGGACTAGCTGCGTAAAGAGCTCCTACGAGCAGTACTTC. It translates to CASRRIRTSCVKSSYEQYF.

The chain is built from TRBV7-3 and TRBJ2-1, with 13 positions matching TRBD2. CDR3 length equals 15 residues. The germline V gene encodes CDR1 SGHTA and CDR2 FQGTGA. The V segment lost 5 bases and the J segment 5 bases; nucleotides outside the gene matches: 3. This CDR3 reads CASSRGLAGNNEQFF. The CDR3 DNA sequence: TGTGCCAGCAGCCGGGGACTAGCGGGAAACAATGAGCAGTTCTTC.

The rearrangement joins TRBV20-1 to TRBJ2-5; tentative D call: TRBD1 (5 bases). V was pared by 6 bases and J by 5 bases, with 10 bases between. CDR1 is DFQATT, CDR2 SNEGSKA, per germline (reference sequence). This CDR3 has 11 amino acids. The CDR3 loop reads CSAWTTETQYF. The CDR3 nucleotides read TGCAGTGCCTGGACAACGGAGACCCAGTACTTC.

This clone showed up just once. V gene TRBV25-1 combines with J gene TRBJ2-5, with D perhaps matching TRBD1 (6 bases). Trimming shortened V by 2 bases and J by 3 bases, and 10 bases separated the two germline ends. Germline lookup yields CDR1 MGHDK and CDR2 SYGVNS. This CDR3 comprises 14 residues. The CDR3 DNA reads TGTGCCAGCAGTGAAATCACAGGGAAAGAGACCCAGTACTTC. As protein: CASSEITGKETQYF.

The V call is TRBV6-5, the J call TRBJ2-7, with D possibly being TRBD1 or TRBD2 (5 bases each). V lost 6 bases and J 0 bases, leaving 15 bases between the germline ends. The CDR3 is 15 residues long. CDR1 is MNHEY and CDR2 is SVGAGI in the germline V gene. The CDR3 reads CASSKSGTSSYEQYF. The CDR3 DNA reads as TGTGCCAGCAGCAAGTCCGGGACCAGCTCCTACGAGCAGTACTTC.